This TCR beta chain comes out of a study of Ad26.COV2.S vaccination and SARS-CoV-2 variants. Treatment: 15 to 20 received Ad26.COV2.S at low or high dose, single or two shots; several received placebo; per-sample allocation not given. Samples were taken on day 63 after the first vaccine or placebo injection. Method: immunoSEQ multiplex PCR; TCRdb's copy keeps in-frame clones and lacks some. This sample has roughly 400,000 clones, with 92% found just once. The germline V gene encodes CDR1 MNHEY and CDR2 SMNVEV (reference sequence). V lost 5 bases to trimming and J lost 5 bases; unmatched junction nucleotides: 8. The CDR3 spans 16 residues.

The sequences come from peripheral blood, collected in a trial of Ad26.COV2.S vaccine versus placebo. The clonotype originates from a person aged 18-60 years who received the Ad26.COV2.S COVID-19 vaccine or a placebo. J is TRBJ1-5 and V is TRBV27, with TRBD1 matching 11 bases. CDR3 protein: CASSPDRTGGDQPQHF. In DNA form, the CDR3 reads TGTGCCAGCAGTCCCGACCGGACAGGGGGCGATCAGCCCCAGCATTTT.